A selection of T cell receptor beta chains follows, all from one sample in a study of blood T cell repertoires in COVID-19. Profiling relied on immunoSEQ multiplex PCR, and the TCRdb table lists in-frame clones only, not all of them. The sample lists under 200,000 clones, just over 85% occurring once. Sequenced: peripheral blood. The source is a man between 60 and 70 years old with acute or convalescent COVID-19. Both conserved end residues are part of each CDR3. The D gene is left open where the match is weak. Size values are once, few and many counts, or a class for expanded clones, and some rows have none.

CDR3nt: TGCGCCAGCAGCCGCGAGGCGGTGAACACTGAAGCTTTCTTT; CDR3aa: CASSREAVNTEAFF; v_gene: TRBV5-1; j_gene: TRBJ1-1; abundance: -; d_gene: -
CDR3nt: TGTGCCAGTAGTCCCCTGACAGGGGGCGCGGCAGATACGCAGTATTTT; CDR3aa: CASSPLTGGAADTQYF; v_gene: TRBV19; j_gene: TRBJ2-3; abundance: -; d_gene: TRBD1
CDR3nt: TGTGCCAGCAGTGGGACAGGACTCACCGGGGAGCTGTTTTTT; CDR3aa: CASSGTGLTGELFF; v_gene: TRBV27; j_gene: TRBJ2-2; abundance: once; d_gene: TRBD1
CDR3nt: TGTGCCAGCAGTGAAGATTTCCTGTCGCAGAGGACTGAAGCTTTCTTT; CDR3aa: CASSEDFLSQRTEAFF; v_gene: TRBV6-4; j_gene: TRBJ1-1; abundance: -; d_gene: -
CDR3nt: TGCGCCAGCAGCCAAGATCGCTTTGGCACCCTGAACACTGAAGCTTTCTTT; CDR3aa: CASSQDRFGTLNTEAFF; v_gene: TRBV4-1; j_gene: TRBJ1-1; abundance: -; d_gene: -
CDR3nt: TGTGCCAGCAGCCCGATCCTGAGCACCGGGGAGCTGTTTTTT; CDR3aa: CASSPILSTGELFF; v_gene: TRBV3-1/TRBV3-2; j_gene: TRBJ2-2; abundance: -; d_gene: -
CDR3nt: TGCAGCGTTAAGCATCCGGGACAGGGATCCTACGAGCAGTACTTC; CDR3aa: CSVKHPGQGSYEQYF; v_gene: TRBV29-1; j_gene: TRBJ2-7; abundance: -; d_gene: TRBD1
CDR3nt: TGTGCCACCAGTGTTGGCAGGGGGTTTGGCTACACCTTC; CDR3aa: CATSVGRGFGYTF; v_gene: TRBV24-1; j_gene: TRBJ1-2; abundance: few; d_gene: TRBD1
CDR3nt: TGTGCCAGCAGCCAAGGGGCTTATGGCTACACCTTC; CDR3aa: CASSQGAYGYTF; v_gene: TRBV3-1/TRBV3-2; j_gene: TRBJ1-2; abundance: -; d_gene: -
CDR3nt: TGTGCCAGCTTACAATATCGGGGGAGTCAGGAGACCCAGTACTTC; CDR3aa: CASLQYRGSQETQYF; v_gene: TRBV2; j_gene: TRBJ2-5; abundance: -; d_gene: -
CDR3nt: TGTGCCAGCAGCCTACCGGGACAGGGTAACAATGAGCAGTTCTTC; CDR3aa: CASSLPGQGNNEQFF; v_gene: TRBV3-1/TRBV3-2; j_gene: TRBJ2-1; abundance: -; d_gene: TRBD1
CDR3nt: TGTGCCAGCAGATTAGCGGGGGGGAGGGATACGCAGTATTTT; CDR3aa: CASRLAGGRDTQYF; v_gene: TRBV28; j_gene: TRBJ2-3; abundance: once; d_gene: TRBD2
CDR3nt: TGTGCCAGCAGTTCACAGGATAATCAGCCCCAGCATTTT; CDR3aa: CASSSQDNQPQHF; v_gene: TRBV28; j_gene: TRBJ1-5; abundance: -; d_gene: -
CDR3nt: TGTGCCACCAGCAGAGGTTCTGGAGGGACTGGAAACACCATATATTTT; CDR3aa: CATSRGSGGTGNTIYF; v_gene: TRBV15; j_gene: TRBJ1-3; abundance: -; d_gene: -
CDR3nt: TGCGCCAGCAGCCAGGGACAGGGGGCGCCTGGCTATGGCTACACCTTC; CDR3aa: CASSQGQGAPGYGYTF; v_gene: TRBV4-1; j_gene: TRBJ1-2; abundance: -; d_gene: TRBD1
CDR3nt: TGCGCCAGCAGCCAAGTAGCCCAAGAGACCCAGTACTTC; CDR3aa: CASSQVAQETQYF; v_gene: TRBV4-1; j_gene: TRBJ2-5; abundance: -; d_gene: -
CDR3nt: TGCGCCAGCAGTGGCGGTTTTGGTCCCGCTGAAGCTTTCTTT; CDR3aa: CASSGGFGPAEAFF; v_gene: TRBV10-1; j_gene: TRBJ1-1; abundance: -; d_gene: -
CDR3nt: TGTGCCAGCAAACTAGCGGGGACCACAGATACGCAGTATTTT; CDR3aa: CASKLAGTTDTQYF; v_gene: TRBV6-5; j_gene: TRBJ2-3; abundance: -; d_gene: TRBD2
CDR3nt: TGTGCCAGCAGCCAAGACAGGGAGGGCAGGGAGACCCAGTACTTC; CDR3aa: CASSQDREGRETQYF; v_gene: TRBV4-2; j_gene: TRBJ2-5; abundance: -; d_gene: TRBD2
CDR3nt: TGCGCCAGCAGTTTGGGAGGACAGGGGAGGGGCACTGAAGCTTTCTTT; CDR3aa: CASSLGGQGRGTEAFF; v_gene: TRBV5-1; j_gene: TRBJ1-1; abundance: -; d_gene: TRBD1
CDR3nt: TGTGCCAGCACCCCCGGGGGGGGGTACGAGCAGTACTTC; CDR3aa: CASTPGGGYEQYF; v_gene: TRBV28; j_gene: TRBJ2-7; abundance: -; d_gene: TRBD2
CDR3nt: TGTGCCAGCAGCTTAGGAGGGGGAGTCGTTACCGATGAGCAGTTCTTC; CDR3aa: CASSLGGGVVTDEQFF; v_gene: TRBV7-9; j_gene: TRBJ2-1; abundance: once; d_gene: -
CDR3nt: TGCGCCAGCGGCCGGGGCAGGGGGCATCAGCCCCAGCATTTT; CDR3aa: CASGRGRGHQPQHF; v_gene: TRBV23-1; j_gene: TRBJ1-5; abundance: -; d_gene: TRBD1
CDR3nt: TGCGCCAGCAGCTTGGAGGGACAGGGGGGCTATGGCTACACCTTC; CDR3aa: CASSLEGQGGYGYTF; v_gene: TRBV5-1; j_gene: TRBJ1-2; abundance: -; d_gene: TRBD1
CDR3nt: TGTGCCAGCAGCCCACGGGCAGCGGGCTGGCAGCCCCAGCATTTT; CDR3aa: CASSPRAAGWQPQHF; v_gene: TRBV7-2; j_gene: TRBJ1-5; abundance: once; d_gene: -
CDR3nt: TGTGCCACCAGTGTGGGGGGAAAGGTCACCGGGGAGCTGTTTTTT; CDR3aa: CATSVGGKVTGELFF; v_gene: TRBV24-1; j_gene: TRBJ2-2; abundance: -; d_gene: -
CDR3nt: TGTGCCAGCAGTTCCCTAGCGGGAGGGCGGAATGAGCAGTTCTTC; CDR3aa: CASSSLAGGRNEQFF; v_gene: TRBV6-5; j_gene: TRBJ2-1; abundance: once; d_gene: TRBD2
CDR3nt: TGTGCCAGCAGTACGACTAGCGGGAGGGTTTACAATGAGCAGTTCTTC; CDR3aa: CASSTTSGRVYNEQFF; v_gene: TRBV28; j_gene: TRBJ2-1; abundance: once; d_gene: TRBD2
CDR3nt: TGTGCCAGCAGTCAGGGACTAGCGGGAGCCCCCGGCGGGGAGCTGTTTTTT; CDR3aa: CASSQGLAGAPGGELFF; v_gene: TRBV6-6; j_gene: TRBJ2-2; abundance: -; d_gene: TRBD2
CDR3nt: TGTGCCTGGAGTAGGCACAGACCTGAAGCTTTCTTT; CDR3aa: CAWSRHRPEAFF; v_gene: TRBV30; j_gene: TRBJ1-1; abundance: once; d_gene: -
CDR3nt: TGTGCCAGCAGCGCCGGGAGCTCCTATAATTCACCCCTCCACTTT; CDR3aa: CASSAGSSYNSPLHF; v_gene: TRBV2; j_gene: TRBJ1-6; abundance: -; d_gene: -
CDR3nt: TGTGCCAGCAGCGTAGGTAGCGGGAGAGGCACCGGGGAGCTGTTTTTT; CDR3aa: CASSVGSGRGTGELFF; v_gene: TRBV9; j_gene: TRBJ2-2; abundance: -; d_gene: TRBD2
CDR3nt: TGTGCCAGCAGCTTTGGACTAGCGGGATACACCGGGGAGCTGTTTTTT; CDR3aa: CASSFGLAGYTGELFF; v_gene: TRBV11-2; j_gene: TRBJ2-2; abundance: -; d_gene: TRBD2
CDR3nt: TGTGCCAGCAGCCAAGTCCAGAGGGCGGACCCGCTGGACCTGAGAGAGCAGTTCTTC; CDR3aa: CASSQVQRADPLDLREQFF; v_gene: TRBV4-2; j_gene: TRBJ2-1; abundance: -; d_gene: -
CDR3nt: TGTGCCAGCAGCCACCTGGGGACTAGCGGGACCGGCGAGCAGTACTTC; CDR3aa: CASSHLGTSGTGEQYF; v_gene: TRBV5-6; j_gene: TRBJ2-7; abundance: -; d_gene: TRBD2
CDR3nt: TGTGCCTGGAGCGTCGGACAGGGGGGGTCCTACGAGCAGTACTTC; CDR3aa: CAWSVGQGGSYEQYF; v_gene: TRBV30; j_gene: TRBJ2-7; abundance: -; d_gene: TRBD1
CDR3nt: TGTGCCAGCAGCGTTGAGCCACAGGAGAACACTGAAGCTTTCTTT; CDR3aa: CASSVEPQENTEAFF; v_gene: TRBV9; j_gene: TRBJ1-1; abundance: -; d_gene: -
CDR3nt: TGTGCCAGCAGCCCCGGGAGGGCTTATGAAAAACTGTTTTTT; CDR3aa: CASSPGRAYEKLFF; v_gene: TRBV7-9; j_gene: TRBJ1-4; abundance: -; d_gene: -
CDR3nt: TGCGCCAGCAGCTTGGCCGGCCAGGGGGATGGCTACACCTTC; CDR3aa: CASSLAGQGDGYTF; v_gene: TRBV5-1; j_gene: TRBJ1-2; abundance: -; d_gene: TRBD1
CDR3nt: TGCGCCAGCAGCTTTCTAGCGGGAAGGAACGAGCAGTACTTC; CDR3aa: CASSFLAGRNEQYF; v_gene: TRBV5-1; j_gene: TRBJ2-7; abundance: -; d_gene: TRBD2
CDR3nt: TGTGCCAGCAGTTCGCAGGGGTACACTGAAGCTTTCTTT; CDR3aa: CASSSQGYTEAFF; v_gene: TRBV7-2; j_gene: TRBJ1-1; abundance: -; d_gene: -
CDR3nt: TGTGCCAGCACCGTGACAGGGGTTGAGGAGACCCAGTACTTC; CDR3aa: CASTVTGVEETQYF; v_gene: TRBV2; j_gene: TRBJ2-5; abundance: -; d_gene: TRBD1
CDR3nt: TGCGCCAGCGGTCCGAGTTTTCCTAGCACAGATACGCAGTATTTT; CDR3aa: CASGPSFPSTDTQYF; v_gene: TRBV4-1; j_gene: TRBJ2-3; abundance: few; d_gene: -
CDR3nt: TGTGCCAGCAGCAGACTAGCGGGTGGGGCCGGGGAGCTGTTTTTT; CDR3aa: CASSRLAGGAGELFF; v_gene: TRBV7-3; j_gene: TRBJ2-2; abundance: -; d_gene: TRBD2
CDR3nt: TGTGCCAGCAGTATCGTAAGGGGGACTGAAGCTTTCTTT; CDR3aa: CASSIVRGTEAFF; v_gene: TRBV6-5; j_gene: TRBJ1-1; abundance: -; d_gene: -
CDR3nt: TGTGCCAGCAGTACCCGGGAGCCAGGTACAGATACGCAGTATTTT; CDR3aa: CASSTREPGTDTQYF; v_gene: TRBV2; j_gene: TRBJ2-3; abundance: -; d_gene: -
CDR3nt: TGCGCCAGCAGCTTGGTGGGGGCGCCCCAAGAGACCCAGTACTTC; CDR3aa: CASSLVGAPQETQYF; v_gene: TRBV5-1; j_gene: TRBJ2-5; abundance: -; d_gene: -
CDR3nt: TGTGCCAGCAGGCCTGAGGGGGCCACTGAAGCTTTCTTT; CDR3aa: CASRPEGATEAFF; v_gene: TRBV6-6; j_gene: TRBJ1-1; abundance: -; d_gene: TRBD1
CDR3nt: TGCGCCAGCAGCCCAGGTTATGGCTATGGCTACACCTTC; CDR3aa: CASSPGYGYGYTF; v_gene: TRBV4-1; j_gene: TRBJ1-2; abundance: -; d_gene: -
CDR3nt: TGTGCCAGCGGCCGCAGGGGGAACACCGGGGAGCTGTTTTTT; CDR3aa: CASGRRGNTGELFF; v_gene: TRBV3-1/TRBV3-2; j_gene: TRBJ2-2; abundance: -; d_gene: -